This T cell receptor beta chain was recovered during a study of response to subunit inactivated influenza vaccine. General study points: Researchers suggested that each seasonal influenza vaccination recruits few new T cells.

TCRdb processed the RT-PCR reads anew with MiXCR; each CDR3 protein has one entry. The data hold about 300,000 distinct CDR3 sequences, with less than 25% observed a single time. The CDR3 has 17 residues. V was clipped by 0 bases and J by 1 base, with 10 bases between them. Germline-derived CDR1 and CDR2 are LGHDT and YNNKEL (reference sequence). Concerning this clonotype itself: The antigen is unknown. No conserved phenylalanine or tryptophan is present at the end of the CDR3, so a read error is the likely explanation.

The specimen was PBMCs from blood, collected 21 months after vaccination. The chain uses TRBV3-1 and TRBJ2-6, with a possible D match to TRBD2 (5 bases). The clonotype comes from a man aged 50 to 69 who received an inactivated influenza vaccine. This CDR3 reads CASSQDEGPSGANVLTS. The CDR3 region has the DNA TGTGCCAGCAGCCAAGATGAGGGTCCTTCTGGGGCCAACGTCCTGACTTCC.